This T cell receptor beta chain emerged from a study of T-cell memory formation after mild COVID-19 (dated by TCRdb to about 2021). For the wider study: TCR sequence clusters from the two donors were found to be largely donor specific. Longitudinal TCRalpha and TCRbeta repertoire sequencing tracked T-cell clones expanding and contracting after mild COVID-19 in two donors. Two young, previously healthy adult volunteers, one female and one male, were included in the cohort. General study outcomes and caveats: SARS-CoV-2 specificity of the second-wave clones peaking on day 37 was not confirmed. Only a couple of mild cases were covered in the study, and larger cohorts including severe cases with pre-infection samples were considered necessary. From day 15 to 85, contracting clones showed balanced CD4/CD8 phenotypes, whereas a second wave of clones that expanded from day 15 to 37 leaned towards CD4+. Contracting CD4+ clones were found mainly in CM and EM memory subsets, while CD8+ clones were enriched in EMRA. Some responding clones were found in pre-infection memory, which suggests that pre-existing cross-reactive memory T cells took part in the SARS-CoV-2 response.

V loses 9 bases, J loses 2 bases, and the germline ends lie 5 bases apart. CDR1 and CDR2 (SNHLY, FYNNEI) derive from the germline V gene. The CDR3 contains 10 residues, cysteine and phenylalanine counted. Only the CDR3 DNA stays, 30 bases, in frame from base 1. This sample was sequenced with an Illumina NovaSeq 6000. TCRalpha and TCRbeta cDNA libraries were constructed by 5'RACE with constant-segment primers, with sample barcodes and unique molecular identifiers being introduced. Trizol reagent was used to extract RNA from every sample. Amplification of the libraries took two PCR steps, and the second step added a second sample barcode plus Illumina TruSeq adapters. Sequencing of libraries was performed on an Illumina NovaSeq with 2 x 150 bp paired-end reads. The paper's data handling went like this. Demultiplexing of reads and collapsing into UMI-guided consensus sequences were performed with migec v1.2.7. With mixcr v2.1.11, UMI consensuses were aligned to TRA and TRB V and J templates and assembled into clonotypes. A clonotype was counted as expanded or contracted only when both edgeR and NoisET called the clonotype significant, with the noise models trained on biological replicates. edgeR calls used a false discovery rate-adjusted p below 0.01 and a log2 fold-change threshold of 1. As an exploratory analysis of dynamics, PCA with hierarchical clustering was applied to max-normalized trajectories of the 1000 most abundant clonotypes. Separately sequenced CD4+ and CD8+ repertoires were used to assign the CD4 or CD8 phenotype of responding clones. TCRdb's own reprocessing of the public reads used fastp at Q25 and MiXCR and kept productive beta chains. Rows are unified per CDR3 protein, each entry keeping the most common DNA and genes. What appears here as the V and J calls and clone size reflects TCRdb's work, not the paper's. The sample table records 500,000 to 550,000 distinct CDR3 sequences; roughly 22% of these occur just once. Under 15% of the sample goes to the ten largest clones.

Ficoll-Paque density gradient centrifugation was used to isolate PBMCs. This clonotype was seen ten or more times. Its cognate antigen has yet to be identified. Base qualities were left out, and no much larger clone turns up one base away. This receptor was identified in an adult woman who had mild COVID-19 (a few samples of this study predate the infection). The sample titles of this study are shuffled in the database, so cell type and time point are left out; the donor was told from shared clones. The receptor chain draws on TRBV2 and TRBJ2-7, with the D gene too uncertain to name. Sequenced: PBMCs or a T cell subset sorted from them (not recorded which). The CDR3 region has the sequence CASGPYEQYF. The DNA reads as follows: TGTGCCAGTGGTCCCTACGAGCAGTACTTC. Reference TRBV2 and TRBJ2-7 proteins supply the regions before and after the CDR3; the full variable domain is: EPEVTQTPSHQVTQMGQEVILRCVPISNHLYFYWYRQILGQKVEFLVSFYNNEISEKSEIFDDQFSVERPDGSNFTLKIRSTKLEDSAMYFCASGPYEQYFGPGTRLTVT.